These T cell receptor beta chains were read from a single sample in a study of identical twins. From the 5' RACE reads, TCRdb called clonotypes with MiXCR, one entry per CDR3 protein. The sample holds some 97,000 distinct CDR3 sequences, 4.5% to 6.5% seen once. What was sequenced was memory T cells sorted from blood. The source is a woman between 45 and 65 years old in good health. CDR3s include the opening cysteine and the closing phenylalanine or tryptophan. The order of the fields is V gene, J gene, D gene, clone size, CDR3 DNA, CDR3 protein. The D gene is left open where the match is weak. Rows may omit the clone size; those that give it use once, few, many or a size class.

TRBV15	TRBJ2-4	.	many	TGTGCCACCAGCAGAGTGGGGGGACAGAGTACCGCCTTC	CATSRVGGQSTAF
TRBV5-1	TRBJ2-2	.	few	TGCGCCAGCAGGAAGGATTGGGGGAACACCGGGGAGCTGTTTTTT	CASRKDWGNTGELFF
TRBV7-9	TRBJ2-1	TRBD2	many	TGTGCCAGCAGCTTGTCTAGCGGGAGCCCTCTCAATGAGCAGTTCTTC	CASSLSSGSPLNEQFF
TRBV30	TRBJ2-3	TRBD2	.	TGTGCCTGGAGCGGCCCCAAGCGGGAGAGGTCCCCAGATACGCAGTATTTT	CAWSGPKRERSPDTQYF
TRBV29-1	TRBJ1-3	TRBD1	many	TGCAGCGTGGGACAGGGAGACACCATATATTTT	CSVGQGDTIYF
TRBV7-2	TRBJ2-2	.	many	TGTGCCAGCAGCTTAAATTGGGAGCTGTTTTTT	CASSLNWELFF
TRBV25-1	TRBJ2-5	.	.	TGTGCCAGCAGTGACCGGGACTTCACAGAGACCCAGTACTTC	CASSDRDFTETQYF
TRBV4-1	TRBJ1-6	.	many	TGCGCCAGCAGCCCGGCGGGGGTTAGGGTTTCACCCCTCCACTTT	CASSPAGVRVSPLHF
TRBV10-3	TRBJ2-3	.	few	TGTGCCATCAGTGAGTCAGGAAGTTCCCCTACGCAGTATTTT	CAISESGSSPTQYF
TRBV5-1	TRBJ2-6	.	many	TGCGCCAGCAGCTCCTCCGGAGGAGCTGGGGCCAACGTCCTGACTTTC	CASSSSGGAGANVLTF
TRBV10-2	TRBJ2-1	TRBD2	.	TGCGCCAGCAGTGTTCTAGCGGGAGGGCCTACCTACAATGAGCAGTTCTTC	CASSVLAGGPTYNEQFF
TRBV18	TRBJ2-3	.	many	TGTGCCAGCTCACCACCGTTCGGGGGCACAGATACGCAGTATTTT	CASSPPFGGTDTQYF
TRBV6-6	TRBJ1-2	.	many	TGTGCCAGCAGTTACCTGAGAGAGGGCTACACCTTC	CASSYLREGYTF